The present T cell receptor (beta chain) was sequenced within a study of blood T cell repertoires in COVID-19. About the research overall: Samples came from the United States, Italy and Spain, spanning acute and convalescent COVID-19. PBMCs, B-cell-depleted T cells, or T cells were the source of the cDNA or gDNA that made up the material.

V shed 7 bases and J 4 bases; nucleotides not matched to a gene: 5. CDR1 is LNHDA and CDR2 is SQIVND in the germline V gene (reference sequence). The CDR3 is made up of 14 amino acids. The authors' processing: The assay estimated nucleated cells by amplifying reference gene primers. Sequenced by immunoSEQ multiplex PCR; TCRdb stores in-frame clones only, minus some. V, J and clone size were drawn from that table, and D and trimming were deduced from the DNA. This table holds hundreds of thousands of clones, approximately 81% found once. What was sequenced was peripheral blood. The clonotype originates from a woman aged 18 to 35 with acute or convalescent COVID-19. The chain couples TRBV19 to TRBJ2-3; 10 bases align to TRBD1. The CDR3 spells CASTETGGADTQYF. CDR3 DNA sequence: TGTGCCAGTACCGAGACAGGGGGCGCAGATACGCAGTATTTT.